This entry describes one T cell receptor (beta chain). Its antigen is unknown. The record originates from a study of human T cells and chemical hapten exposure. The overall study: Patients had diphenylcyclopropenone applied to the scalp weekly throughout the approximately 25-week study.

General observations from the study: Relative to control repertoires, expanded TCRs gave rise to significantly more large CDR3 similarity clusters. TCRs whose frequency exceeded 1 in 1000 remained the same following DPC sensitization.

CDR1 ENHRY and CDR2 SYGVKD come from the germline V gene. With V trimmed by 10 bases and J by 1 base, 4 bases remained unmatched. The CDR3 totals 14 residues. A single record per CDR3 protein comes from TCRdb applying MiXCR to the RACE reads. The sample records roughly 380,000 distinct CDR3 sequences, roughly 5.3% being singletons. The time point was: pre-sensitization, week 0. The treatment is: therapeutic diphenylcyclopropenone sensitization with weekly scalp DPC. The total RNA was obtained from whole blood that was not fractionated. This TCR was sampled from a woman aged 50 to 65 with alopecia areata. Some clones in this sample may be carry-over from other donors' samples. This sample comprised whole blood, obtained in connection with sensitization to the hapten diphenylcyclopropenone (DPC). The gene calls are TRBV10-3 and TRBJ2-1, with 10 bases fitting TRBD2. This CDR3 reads CASLAGDSYNEQFF. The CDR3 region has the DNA TGTGCCAGTCTAGCGGGGGATTCCTACAATGAGCAGTTCTTC.